This TCR beta chain was documented in a study of CD8 T cells in ankylosing spondylitis. Study observations and caveats: Disease-linked clones had a CD8+ phenotype and relatively low frequency in peripheral blood. A number of the motif variants had already been described in reactive arthritis synovial fluid and blood. The authors reported significant enrichment of disease-linked clones in matched ankylosing spondylitis synovial fluid.

The CDR3 is 10 amino acids. The V end was cut by 7 bases, the J end by 9 bases, with 6 bases between. The germline V gene encodes CDR1 KGHDR and CDR2 SFDVKD. Preparation of TCR beta libraries was done by quantitative 5'-RACE with molecular barcodes. TCRdb re-analysed the 5' RACE reads in MiXCR, keeping a single row per CDR3 protein. Here the sample spans around 150,000 distinct CDR3 sequences, about 18% being singletons. This clonotype was counted once. Its antigen is undetermined. Specimen: blood, either unsorted or a sorted T cell fraction (not recorded which). The receptor was isolated from a male donor with ankylosing spondylitis or in good health (not recorded which). J is TRBJ2-1 and V is TRBV24-1, with D hard to call. CDR3 residues: CATRAAEQFF. The DNA for the CDR3 is TGTGCCACCAGGGCTGCTGAGCAGTTCTTC.